This T cell receptor (beta chain) was recorded in a study of CD8 T cells in ankylosing spondylitis. Study-wide results and caveats: The authors reported significant enrichment of disease-linked clones in matched ankylosing spondylitis synovial fluid. Earlier reports found some motif variants in synovial fluid and blood in reactive arthritis. Those disease-linked clones were CD8+; they were also relatively rare in peripheral blood. Among TCR beta sequences, a motif of under 10 highly homologous variants appeared characteristic of ankylosing spondylitis blood.

As concerns this clonotype: The antigen remains unidentified.

Using its own MiXCR run on the 5' RACE reads, TCRdb lists one record per CDR3 protein. Found here are approximately 540,000 distinct CDR3 sequences, roughly an eighth of them singletons; the top ten hold almost 7%. The sequence was collected from a male donor with ankylosing spondylitis. Sample: blood, either unsorted or a sorted T cell fraction (not recorded which).

CDR3 sequence reads: CSAIQIGGVETQYF. CDR3 DNA sequence: TGCAGTGCTATACAGATCGGGGGGGTAGAGACCCAGTACTTC. This chain joins TRBV20-1 and TRBJ2-5; 8 nucleotides line up with TRBD2. This CDR3 comprises 14 residues. Germline V lookup: CDR1 DFQATT, CDR2 SNEGSKA (reference sequence). Losses at the gene ends were 4 bases for V and 4 bases for J; bases not matched to a gene: 8.